The rows below give T cell receptor beta chains drawn from one sample of a study of T cell repertoires in cytomegalovirus infection. TCRdb used MiXCR to reprocess the reads, holding one entry per CDR3 protein. The sample shows over 150,000 distinct CDR3 sequences, roughly 19% of them seen only once. Source material: PBMCs. These receptors all come from a human donor in good health (CMV status not recorded). Some clones in this sample may be carry-over from other donors' samples. CDR3s leave out the opening cysteine and the closing phenylalanine or tryptophan. The order of the fields is J gene, V gene, CDR3 protein.

>TRBJ1-1|TRBV2
ASAREIGAEAF
>TRBJ2-5|TRBV7-2
ASSLGSGRGGETQY
>TRBJ1-2|TRBV5-4
ASSFSGDVGYGYT
>TRBJ2-2|TRBV6-1
ASTGTRNTGELF
>TRBJ2-5|TRBV6-2/TRBV6-3
ASSTLYQETQY
>TRBJ2-3|TRBV28
ASSSVAGGLTDTQY
>TRBJ1-1|TRBV10-2
ASSDGAMNTEAF
>TRBJ1-1|TRBV6-5
ASSMDAQTKAF
>TRBJ2-1|TRBV7-2
ASSSPPPQRGYEQF
>TRBJ1-5|TRBV6-5
ASSRGGDQPQH
>TRBJ2-7|TRBV11-2
ASSLAGVTEQY
>TRBJ2-3|TRBV5-4
ASTPRGQSTDTQY
>TRBJ2-1|TRBV11-3
ASSPRGTKAYNEQF
>TRBJ1-4|TRBV18
ASSPPDGNEKLF
>TRBJ2-7|TRBV7-9
ASSLGAGTNYEQY
>TRBJ1-1|TRBV11-2
ASSLDPGGTSAF
>TRBJ2-3|TRBV20-1
SARDGERYTDTQY
>TRBJ2-5|TRBV10-3
ASRGQTQETQY
>TRBJ2-7|TRBV6-6
ASSQGGRSYEQY
>TRBJ1-2|TRBV11-2
ASSLEAGAHIGYT
>TRBJ2-7|TRBV6-2/TRBV6-3
ASSYSGGQDYEQY
>TRBJ2-1|TRBV4-2
ASSQTSGGYNEQF
>TRBJ1-5|TRBV27
ASSPAVSNQPQH
>TRBJ2-2|TRBV12-3/TRBV12-4
ASSDDRGRTGELF
>TRBJ1-1|TRBV7-9
ASSLGTGELLTEAF
>TRBJ2-1|TRBV7-2
ASSIRDYSKDEQF
>TRBJ1-2|TRBV19
ASSIAEGPGLYGYT
>TRBJ1-6|TRBV7-2
ASSAGQGTRPLH
>TRBJ1-4|TRBV5-3
ASSFEWGATDEKLF
>TRBJ2-1|TRBV11-2
ASGLYNEQF
>TRBJ2-1|TRBV11-1
ASSPRAGGWDEQF
>TRBJ2-5|TRBV3-1
ASSQERDRGETQY
>TRBJ1-1|TRBV2
ASSEEGSGGAF
>TRBJ1-4|TRBV4-2
ASSQDPLGEKLF
>TRBJ2-1|TRBV5-1
ASNRGGSYNEQF
>TRBJ2-3|TRBV7-2
ATRRGGTDTQY
>TRBJ2-1|TRBV7-3
ASSLRPGQGYNEQF
>TRBJ2-1|TRBV11-2
AASPRLSSYNEQF
>TRBJ2-1|TRBV12-3/TRBV12-4
ASSFNGWNEQF
>TRBJ1-2|TRBV30
ALQLYGYT
>TRBJ2-7|TRBV12-5
ASGLGISYEQY
>TRBJ2-1|TRBV7-3
ASSSLAGGRDEQF
>TRBJ2-2|TRBV7-9
ASSLVVWGLANTGELF
>TRBJ2-7|TRBV12-3/TRBV12-4
ASRRTGPGYEQY
>TRBJ1-2|TRBV19
ASTPRTPGDTAGYT
>TRBJ2-7|TRBV12-3/TRBV12-4
ASGRDRVYEQY
>TRBJ2-7|TRBV7-2
ASSYGTSGIEQY
>TRBJ1-5|TRBV6-2/TRBV6-3
ASTDPSSNQPQH
>TRBJ2-2|TRBV3-1
ASSQDGAGELF